Listed below are T cell receptor beta chains from one sample, sequenced in a study of blood T cells in healthy people across ages. TCRdb independently ran MiXCR on the 5' RACE reads; one entry per CDR3 protein. The top ten hold 23% of the sample, which has 1.8 million or so distinct CDR3 sequences, roughly two fifths seen once. Material: blood. Receptor source: a human donor in good health. Each CDR3 is given with its conserved first and last residue. A D gene is named only where the DNA matches it firmly. Clone size appears in some rows only: once, few, many, or a class for an expanded clone.

abundance	d_gene	v_gene	j_gene	CDR3nt	CDR3aa
NA	NA	TRBV7-9	TRBJ2-7	TGTGCCAGCAGCCCCTTGAGGGGTGGACTCACCTACGAGCAGTACTTC	CASSPLRGGLTYEQYF
NA	TRBD1	TRBV6-5	TRBJ2-5	TGTGCCAGCAGCGACAGGGTATCGACACAAGAGACCCAGTACTTC	CASSDRVSTQETQYF
few	TRBD1	TRBV27	TRBJ1-5	TGTGCCAGCAGCATGGGGACAGACAACCAGCCCCAGCATTTT	CASSMGTDNQPQHF
NA	NA	TRBV3-1	TRBJ2-3	TGTGCCAGCAGCCATTGGGACACCTCAAGGGATGCGCAGTATTTT	CASSHWDTSRDAQYF
few	TRBD1	TRBV4-1	TRBJ2-1	TGCGCCAGCAGCCAACACGGACAGGGGGCGTGGGTTAATGAGCAGTTCTTC	CASSQHGQGAWVNEQFF
NA	NA	TRBV6-2/TRBV6-3	TRBJ1-6	TGTGCCAGCGGCCACCCAGGGGACGCTTGGAATTCACCCCTCCACTTT	CASGHPGDAWNSPLHF
NA	TRBD1	TRBV20-1	TRBJ1-3	TGCAGTGCCAGGGGGCTCGGAGGCACCATATATTTT	CSARGLGGTIYF
few	NA	TRBV21-1	TRBJ2-5	TGTGCCAGCAGCCCCACCCAAAGACAGCACCTACTTAACCAAGAGACCCAGTACTTC	CASSPTQRQHLLNQETQYF
NA	TRBD1	TRBV6-2/TRBV6-3	TRBJ2-1	TGTGCCAGCAGTATTACAGGGGTTGAGCAGTTCTTC	CASSITGVEQFF
NA	NA	TRBV7-2	TRBJ2-5	TGTGCCTCCACGAGGCAGGGATTAAGAGAGACCCAGTACTTC	CASTRQGLRETQYF
once	NA	TRBV5-1	TRBJ2-5	TGCGCCAGCAGCTTAGTGCGCGGCGGGAAGTCCCTTGAGACCCAGTACTTC	CASSLVRGGKSLETQYF
few	TRBD1	TRBV29-1	TRBJ1-2	TGCAGCGTGGGGTCCCGGGACAGGGGGCATGGCTACACCTTC	CSVGSRDRGHGYTF
once	NA	TRBV7-2	TRBJ2-3	TGTGCCAGCAGCCTGGGGGGTGGAAGGAATACGCAGTATTTT	CASSLGGGRNTQYF
few	TRBD1	TRBV6-1	TRBJ1-2	TGTGCCAGCAGTTCGGGGGACAGGGCTTGGAATGGCTACACCTTC	CASSSGDRAWNGYTF
many	NA	TRBV4-3	TRBJ1-4	TGCGCCAGCAGCCAAGAACCTACAGGCATCAATGAAAAACTGTTTTTT	CASSQEPTGINEKLFF
NA	TRBD1	TRBV5-6	TRBJ2-7	TGTGCCAGCAGACGGGGACAGGGAGGATACGAGCAGTACTTC	CASRRGQGGYEQYF
many	TRBD1	TRBV29-1	TRBJ2-7	TGCAGCGTTGGGACAGGGCTCGAGCAGTACTTC	CSVGTGLEQYF
NA	TRBD1	TRBV7-3	TRBJ2-4	TGTGCCAGCAGCCCGACAGGGAACTACGCCAAAAACATTCAGTACTTC	CASSPTGNYAKNIQYF
NA	NA	TRBV2	TRBJ1-1	TGTGCCAGCAGTCCAATTTCGAGGGCTGAAGCTTTCTTT	CASSPISRAEAFF
NA	TRBD2	TRBV7-3	TRBJ2-1	TGTGCCAGCAGCTTAAAGATTAGCGGGGGTTACAATGAGCAGTTCTTC	CASSLKISGGYNEQFF
NA	NA	TRBV11-1	TRBJ2-7	TGTGCCAGCAGCTTAGCGGTCCAACAGGAGATCCCCCACGAGCAGTACTTC	CASSLAVQQEIPHEQYF
NA	TRBD1	TRBV29-1	TRBJ1-2	TGCAGCGCAGTAGGGGGCGATGGCTACACCTTC	CSAVGGDGYTF
few	NA	TRBV4-1	TRBJ2-7	TGCGCCAGCAGCCCCGTCGCGACGACAAGCTACGAGCAGTACTTC	CASSPVATTSYEQYF
few	NA	TRBV7-2	TRBJ2-7	TGTGCCAGCAGCTTATTGGCGGGACAACGCTACGAGCAGTACTTC	CASSLLAGQRYEQYF
few	NA	TRBV28	TRBJ1-2	TGCGCCAGCACGGGAGAGAACTATGGCTACACCTTC	CASTGENYGYTF
few	NA	TRBV9	TRBJ2-3	TGTGCCAGCAGCCCCACGGACTCCCTAGATACGCAGTATTTT	CASSPTDSLDTQYF
few	NA	TRBV5-1	TRBJ2-5	TGCGCCAGCACTTACACAGGGACGGAGACCCAGTACTTC	CASTYTGTETQYF
NA	NA	TRBV28	TRBJ1-6	TGTGCCAGCAGTCCCCCCGAGAGGTATAATTCACCCCTCCACTTT	CASSPPERYNSPLHF
NA	NA	TRBV9	TRBJ1-2	TGTGCCAGCAGCACACGACGGGAGGGGGGGTTCAACTATGGCTACACCTTC	CASSTRREGGFNYGYTF
NA	TRBD1	TRBV28	TRBJ2-5	TGTGCCAGCAGTTTCCCCACCGGGACAGGGCAAGAGACCCAGTACTTC	CASSFPTGTGQETQYF
few	NA	TRBV20-1	TRBJ1-5	TGCAGTGCTATTACAGGGAATAGCAATCAGCCCCAGCATTTT	CSAITGNSNQPQHF
NA	NA	TRBV9	TRBJ1-2	TGTGCCAGCAGCGGTGGAGGGAACAGGGAGTTCTATGGCTACACCTTC	CASSGGGNREFYGYTF
NA	NA	TRBV3-1	TRBJ1-5	TGTGCCAGCAGTCACCAAGAATACGGGCCCCTCTGGCCCCAGCATTTT	CASSHQEYGPLWPQHF
NA	TRBD2	TRBV20-1	TRBJ2-7	TGCAGTGCTAGACCCATAGCGGGGGGGACCTACGAGCAGTACTTC	CSARPIAGGTYEQYF
few	TRBD2	TRBV20-1	TRBJ2-7	TGCAGTGCTACCAGCGGGGGGCTGGCCTACGAGCAGTACTTC	CSATSGGLAYEQYF
few	TRBD2	TRBV4-1	TRBJ2-5	TGCGCCAGCAGCCAGATTAGCGGGGGAAAGGAGACCCAGTACTTC	CASSQISGGKETQYF
few	TRBD2	TRBV6-1	TRBJ2-5	TGTGCCAGTAAACAGACTAGCGGGGGACAAGAGACCCAGTACTTC	CASKQTSGGQETQYF